The entry below describes one T cell receptor (beta chain). Its antigen is as yet unknown. Method: immunoSEQ multiplex PCR; TCRdb's copy keeps in-frame clones and lacks some. Among 96,000 or so clones listed, about nine tenths were seen once. These data originate in a study of T cell responses to AZD1222 COVID-19 vaccine. The wider study: Pooling of second doses given at about 4 or about 12 weeks was done. Study outcomes and limitations: Regions left unmutated in variants are reportedly the target of nearly half of spike-specific TCRs. After two AZD1222 doses, spike-specific TCR breadth and depth rose versus day 0.

Germline trimming cut 4 bases from V and 3 bases from J; bases unmatched to any gene: 8. Germline CDR1 SGDLS, CDR2 YYNGEE. The CDR3 loop spans 15 amino acids. This TCR was sampled from an adult in good health. This specimen was peripheral blood, taken on day 0 of AZD1222 vaccination. V gene TRBV9 combines with J gene TRBJ2-3; 7 nucleotides line up with TRBD2. CDR3 sequence (DNA): TGTGCCAGCAGCCAAGGGGCGGGAGAAACAGATACGCAGTATTTT. The encoded protein is CASSQGAGETDTQYF. Supplemented by reference TRBV9 and TRBJ2-3, the full variable domain reads DSGVTQTPKHLITATGQRVTLRCSPRSGDLSVYWYQQSLDQGLQFLIQYYNGEERAKGNILERFSAQQFPDLHSELNLSSLELGDSALYFCASSQGAGETDTQYFGPGTRLTVL.